The 4 T cell receptor beta chains below were found in one sample sequenced in a study of blood T cell repertoires in COVID-19. Generated by immunoSEQ multiplex PCR, the TCRdb table keeps only in-frame clones and is missing some. The data contain 200,000 or so clones, 65% to 90% of them singletons. Specimen: peripheral blood. These receptor sequences come from an elderly man with acute or convalescent COVID-19.

V and J are TRBV9 and TRBJ2-2; 8 nucleotides agree with TRBD1. Germline lookup yields CDR1 SGDLS and CDR2 YYNGEE. This CDR3 is built from 16 residues. V lost 4 bases to trimming and J lost 4 bases; unmatched junction nucleotides: 9. CDR3 DNA sequence: TGTGCCAGCAGCCAAAGACAGGGGATCGGCACCGGGGAGCTGTTTTTT. It specifies CASSQRQGIGTGELFF.

The gene calls are TRBV5-7 and TRBJ1-5, with 8 bases matching TRBD1. TRBV5-7 is marked as an open reading frame, function uncertain. After removal of 6 bases from V and 2 bases from J, the junction contained 7 bases not matched to a gene. CDR3 length equals 15 residues. This CDR3 is CASTSKTGGNQPQHF. The CDR3 region has the DNA TGTGCCAGCACCTCCAAGACAGGGGGCAATCAGCCCCAGCATTTT.

V gene TRBV14 combines with J gene TRBJ2-1; TRBD2 agrees at 12 bases. The CDR3 runs 16 residues. Trimming cost V 1 base and J 12 bases; bases outside gene matches: 10. The germline CDR1 and CDR2 sequences are SGHDN and FVKESK. CDR3 sequence (DNA): TGTGCCAGCAGCCAAGCAACCCTAGCGGGAGGGCTCGGGCAGTTCTTC. The encoded protein is CASSQATLAGGLGQFF. The full variable domain, in which reference TRBV14 and TRBJ2-1 provide the parts outside the CDR3, is EAGVTQFPSHSVIEKGQTVTLRCDPISGHDNLYWYRRVMGKEIKFLLHFVKESKQDESGMPNNRFLAERTGGTYSTLKVQPAELEDSGVYFCASSQATLAGGLGQFFGPGTRLTVL.

The chain is built from TRBV2 and TRBJ2-5; D is perhaps TRBD1 (6 bases). This CDR3 region has 16 residues. The V and J ends lost 6 bases and 5 bases respectively, with 22 bases between them. Germline CDR1 SNHLY, CDR2 FYNNEI. CDR3 sequence reads: CASRETGLGNAETQYF. The CDR3 DNA reads as TGTGCCAGCAGAGAAACAGGGTTGGGCAACGCGGAGACCCAGTACTTC. Full variable domain (missing parts from reference TRBV2 and TRBJ2-5): EPEVTQTPSHQVTQMGQEVILRCVPISNHLYFYWYRQILGQKVEFLVSFYNNEISEKSEIFDDQFSVERPDGSNFTLKIRSTKLEDSAMYFCASRETGLGNAETQYFGPGTRLLVL.